One and the same sample provided the 20 T cell receptor beta chains below, sequenced in a study of human T cells and chemical hapten exposure. Stated time point: pre-sensitization, week 0. The treatment is: therapeutic diphenylcyclopropenone sensitization with weekly scalp DPC. Unfractionated whole blood served as the source for total RNA extraction. TCRdb recomputed calls from the RACE reads with MiXCR, one row per CDR3 protein. This table has about 34,000 distinct CDR3 sequences, 9% to 12% appearing once. Sequenced material: whole blood, taken in connection with sensitization to the hapten diphenylcyclopropenone (DPC). Receptors were obtained from a middle-aged man with alopecia areata. Some clones in this sample may be carry-over from other donors' samples.

On this clonotype: With a much larger clone just one base away, this may be a read error. This chain joins TRBV12-3 or TRBV12-4 and TRBJ2-7, with TRBD2 identical over 10 bases. The CDR3 has 15 residues. V lost 5 bases and J lost 3; bases outside the gene matches: 7. CDR3 in amino acids: CASSMGLAPVYEQYF. The CDR3, as DNA: TGTGCCAGCAGTATGGGACTAGCGCCCGTCTACGAGCAGTACTTC.

This clonotype was seen repeatedly, ten times or more. The rearrangement joins TRBV12-3 or TRBV12-4 to TRBJ1-1; 10 bases are a match to TRBD1. Germline trimming cut 5 bases from V and 3 bases from J; bases unmatched to any gene: 6. The CDR3 runs to 15 residues. CDR3 bases: TGTGCCAGCAGTCTAAGACAGGGGGCGGACACTGAAGCTTTCTTT. Amino acids: CASSLRQGADTEAFF.

This clonotype has ten or more counts. The chain couples TRBV30 to TRBJ2-6; no reliable D call. The CDR3 consists of 18 residues. Deletions cut 0 bases from V and 0 bases from J, with 15 bases between. Germline values: CDR1 GTSNPN, CDR2 SVGIG (reference sequence). DNA of the CDR3: TGTGCCTGGAGTGTAGGCAGAACATTCAGCTCTGGGGCCAACGTCCTGACTTTC. Protein product: CAWSVGRTFSSGANVLTF.

This clonotype was recorded many times. This rearrangement joins TRBV29-1 to TRBJ2-3, with 12 bases fitting TRBD2. CDR3 length equals 14 residues. In germline, CDR1 is SQVTM, CDR2 ANQGSEA. V gave up 7 bases and J gave up 7 bases; unmatched junction bases: 9. CDR3: CSAEGLAGSNTQYF. The CDR3, as DNA: TGCAGCGCAGAAGGACTAGCGGGATCGAATACGCAGTATTTT.

This clonotype was seen only a few times. This CDR3 is CASSFSVNEKLFF. The CDR3 region has the DNA TGTGCCAGCAGTTTCAGTGTTAATGAAAAACTGTTTTTT. J is TRBJ1-4 and V is TRBV28; D unresolved. Germline CDR1 is MDHEN and CDR2 is SYDVKM. V was pared by 3 bases and J by 4 bases, with 6 bases between. The CDR3 is 13 amino acids.

The chain links TRBV6-5 to TRBJ1-1, with D uncertain. The CDR3 covers 13 residues. Germline V gives CDR1 MNHEY, CDR2 SVGAGI. The V and J ends lost 4 bases and 2 bases respectively, with 8 bases between them. This CDR3 reads CASSWTFNTEAFF. The CDR3 DNA reads TGTGCCAGCAGTTGGACCTTCAACACTGAAGCTTTCTTT.

This clonotype was recorded at least ten times. V gene TRBV19 combines with J gene TRBJ2-1, with TRBD2 matching over 9 bases. Germline CDR1 is LNHDA and CDR2 is SQIVND (reference sequence). Trimming at V came to 1 base and at J to 2 bases, leaving 6 bases not matched to a gene. The CDR3 spans 17 residues. The CDR3 here is CASSIGAAGGPYNEQFF. Written as DNA, the CDR3 is TGTGCCAGTAGTATAGGGGCCGCGGGAGGGCCCTACAATGAGCAGTTCTTC.

This clonotype has more than one count but fewer than ten. The chain is built from TRBV5-1 and TRBJ1-5, with D perhaps TRBD1 (5 bases). This CDR3 spans 16 amino acids. Germline CDR1 SGHRS, CDR2 YFSETQ. With 4 bases removed from V and 9 bases from J, the gap between germline ends came to 23 bases. The CDR3 here is CASSPSALGPSGPQHF. In DNA form, the CDR3 reads TGCGCCAGCAGCCCGTCGGCCCTGGGGCCCAGTGGGCCCCAGCATTTT.

In this sample, this clonotype turned up many times. V is TRBV15 and J is TRBJ2-2; TRBD2 agrees at 8 bases. The CDR3 loop spans 15 amino acids. Germline V lookup: CDR1 LNHNV, CDR2 YYDKDF (reference sequence). The V gene end was trimmed by 0 bases and the J gene end by 6 bases; junction bases not matched to a gene: 3. The CDR3 DNA sequence: TGTGCCACCAGCAGAGACGGGAGGGCAGCCGGGGAGCTGTTTTTT. Amino acids: CATSRDGRAAGELFF.

The table lists this clonotype with many counts. V and J are TRBV6-4 and TRBJ2-1; TRBD2 matches at 8 bases. This CDR3 is 15 amino acids long. V lost 6 bases and J lost 10; bases outside the gene matches: 14. Germline CDR1 is MRHNA and CDR2 is SNTAGT. CDR3 protein: CASSAVAGSSREQFF. As DNA, the CDR3 is TGTGCCAGCAGCGCAGTAGCGGGATCCTCAAGGGAGCAGTTCTTC.

The sample holds a few counts of this clonotype. The rearrangement links TRBV28 to TRBJ1-5; TRBD1 aligns across 8 bases. V lost 6 bases to trimming and J lost 2 bases; unmatched junction nucleotides: 6. Germline CDR1 reads MDHEN; CDR2 reads SYDVKM. This CDR3 region has 15 residues. CDR3: CASRFDRGGNQPQHF. The CDR3 DNA is TGTGCCAGCAGGTTCGACAGGGGCGGCAATCAGCCCCAGCATTTT. Drawing the rest from reference TRBV28 and TRBJ1-5, the complete variable domain is DVKVTQSSRYLVKRTGEKVFLECVQDMDHENMFWYRQDPGLGLRLIYFSYDVKMKEKGDIPEGYSVSREKKERFSLILESASTNQTSMYLCASRFDRGGNQPQHFGDGTRLSIL.

This clonotype was seen at least ten times. This chain connects TRBV21-1 to TRBJ2-6. TRBV21-1 constitutes a pseudogene. The CDR3 length is 19 residues. The CDR3 sequence: CASSPKNVTSFPGANVLTF. The CDR3 DNA follows: TGTGCCAGCAGCCCAAAGAATGTAACAAGTTTCCCTGGGGCCAACGTCCTGACTTTC.

V is TRBV28 and J is TRBJ1-2, with D possibly matching TRBD1 (5 bases). The CDR3 runs 11 residues. V lost 6 bases, J lost 3 bases, and 5 bases lay in between. Looked up from germline, CDR1 is MDHEN and CDR2 is SYDVKM. The CDR3 DNA sequence: TGTGCCAGCAGACAGGACTATGGCTACACCTTC. It yields the protein CASRQDYGYTF.

The rearrangement uses TRBV6-5 and TRBJ1-5; the D gene is possibly TRBD1 (6 bases). The CDR3 loop spans 15 amino acids. Trimming took off 6 bases at V and 0 bases at J, with 12 bases between the two ends. Looked up from germline, CDR1 is MNHEY and CDR2 is SVGAGI. The chain's CDR3 is CASRRGGNSNQPQHF. The DNA for the CDR3 is TGTGCCAGCAGAAGGGGGGGAAATAGCAATCAGCCCCAGCATTTT.

The sample holds many counts of this clonotype. The V gene is TRBV11-3, the J gene TRBJ2-3; D remains unclear. Germline-derived CDR1 and CDR2 are SGHNT and YENEEA. This CDR3 has 10 amino acids. With 8 bases removed from V and 5 bases from J, the gap between germline ends came to 5 bases. CDR3 sequence (DNA): TGTGCCAGCCATCTAGATACGCAGTATTTT. It codes for CASHLDTQYF.

The chain couples TRBV7-9 to TRBJ1-2; TRBD1 might be the D (6 bases). This CDR3 has 13 amino acids. Germline loops: CDR1 SEHNR, CDR2 FQNEAQ (reference sequence). V was pared by 2 bases and J by 8 bases, with 12 bases between. The CDR3, as DNA: TGTGCCAGCAGCTTAAGGACAGCGGGCGGCTACACCTTC. The encoded protein is CASSLRTAGGYTF.

This clonotype was detected many times. The chain employs TRBV6-5 and TRBJ2-7, with 9 bases fitting TRBD1. V shed 7 bases and J 6 bases; nucleotides not matched to a gene: 10. This CDR3 spans 14 amino acids. Looked up from germline, CDR1 is MNHEY and CDR2 is SVGAGI. CDR3 amino acids: CASNSGTGSAEQYF. CDR3 in DNA: TGTGCCAGCAATTCCGGGACAGGGTCGGCCGAGCAGTACTTC.

This clonotype was observed at least ten times. The V and J genes are TRBV6-5 and TRBJ2-1; D call uncertain. Germline assignment: CDR1 MNHEY and CDR2 SVGAGI. The CDR3 is 12 residues long. Trimming removed 2 bases from V and 9 bases from J, with 8 bases in between. In nucleotides, the CDR3 is TGTGCCAGCAGTTACAACTTAGGTGAGCAGTTCTTC. The encoded protein is CASSYNLGEQFF.

This clonotype was observed a handful of times. The chain joins TRBV6-1 to TRBJ2-1; the match to TRBD2 covers 11 bases. Germline V gives CDR1 MNHNS, CDR2 SASEGT. This CDR3 has 17 residues. The V segment lost 6 bases and the J segment 9 bases; nucleotides outside the gene matches: 16. CDR3 DNA sequence: TGTGCCAGCAGCCCCAGACGACTAGCGGGAAAATTGAGTGAGCAGTTCTTC. As protein: CASSPRRLAGKLSEQFF.

This sequence joins TRBV7-9 and TRBJ1-1, with no clear D. The V end was cut by 0 bases, the J end by 0 bases, with 5 bases between. This CDR3 contains 14 residues. Germline lookup yields CDR1 SEHNR and CDR2 FQNEAQ (reference sequence). The DNA of the CDR3 is TGTGCCAGCAGCTTAGCCAGACTGAACACTGAAGCTTTCTTT. Translation: CASSLARLNTEAFF.